This passage covers 19 T cell receptor beta chains from one sample sequenced in a study of glioma-infiltrating T cells. The iRepertoire nested amplicon-rescue multiplex PCR amplified TCR alpha and beta CDR3s from RNA. MiXCR, applied by TCRdb to the multiplex PCR reads, yields one record per CDR3 protein. The data contain about 130,000 distinct CDR3 sequences, around 25% of them singletons. Sequencing was performed on glioma tissue, nonneoplastic brain tissue, or PBMCs (not recorded which). The receptors shown here come from a human donor with low-grade glioma or glioblastoma, undergoing nonglioma brain surgery, or in good health (not recorded which).

This chain connects TRBV24-1 to TRBJ2-2, with 7 bases identical to TRBD1. V lost 4 bases, J lost 0 bases, and 10 bases stayed unmatched. The CDR3 is 18 residues long. Germline loops: CDR1 KGHDR, CDR2 SFDVKD. CDR3 sequence: CATSEAYRQGPNTGELFF. CDR3 DNA sequence: TGTGCCACCAGTGAAGCCTACCGACAGGGCCCGAACACCGGGGAGCTGTTTTTT.

The table lists this clonotype with many counts. This chain connects TRBV6-1 to TRBJ2-3, with D possibly matching TRBD2 (6 bases). The CDR3 has 12 residues. Germline CDR1 MNHNS, CDR2 SASEGT. V was shortened by 4 bases and J by 9 bases, with 11 bases between the two germline ends. The CDR3 region has the DNA TGTGCCAGCAGTGGGACTATCGGGACGCAGTATTTT. This gives the protein CASSGTIGTQYF.

The chain has TRBV5-1 and TRBJ2-2, with D unclear. Germline V gene data show CDR1 as SGHRS and CDR2 as YFSETQ. CDR3 length equals 16 residues. Trimming stripped 2 bases from V and 2 bases from J, with 13 bases between. In DNA, the CDR3 is TGCGCCAGCAGCTTAGTAATGGTCTCTAACACCGGGGAGCTGTTTTTT. Translated, it gives CASSLVMVSNTGELFF.

Ten or more counts support this clonotype. The rearrangement uses TRBV20-1 and TRBJ2-1; the match to TRBD2 covers 9 bases. Trimming removed 0 bases from V and 4 bases from J; junction bases left unmatched: 4. Germline values: CDR1 DFQATT, CDR2 SNEGSKA (reference sequence). The CDR3 extends over 15 amino acids. CDR3 residues: CSARDAGGRYNEQFF. DNA of the CDR3: TGCAGTGCTAGAGATGCGGGGGGGAGGTACAATGAGCAGTTCTTC.

The chain employs TRBV5-1 and TRBJ2-1; 8 positions match TRBD1. V shed 3 bases, J shed 5 bases, and the junction held 13 bases outside the gene matches. CDR3 length: 17 residues. Germline V gene lookup returns CDR1 SGHRS and CDR2 YFSETQ. The CDR3 bases are TGCGCCAGCAGCTCGCCTTACAGGACAGGGCAGGACAATGAGCAGTTCTTC. This gives the protein CASSSPYRTGQDNEQFF.

In its sample, this clonotype was seen a few times. The rearrangement joins TRBV7-9 to TRBJ1-1; the D gene is possibly TRBD1 (5 bases). V was pared by 5 bases and J by 11 bases, with 18 bases between. This CDR3 contains 13 residues. From germline, CDR1 is SEHNR and CDR2 FQNEAQ (reference sequence). CDR3 in DNA: TGTGCCAGCAGCGGACCAGGGCCCCGTCGGGCTTTCTTT. Encoded protein: CASSGPGPRRAFF.

This clonotype was counted a few times. The chain joins TRBV4-1 to TRBJ1-2; the D gene is possibly TRBD1 (6 bases). The CDR3 loop spans 15 amino acids. Germline V CDR1 and CDR2: MGHRA, YSYEKL. The V gene lost 1 base and the J gene lost 2 bases, with 11 bases spanning the gap. The CDR3 bases are TGCGCCAGCAGCCAAGCCAGGGGCCTAAACTATGGCTACACCTTC. Protein: CASSQARGLNYGYTF.

This clonotype came up many times. The V call is TRBV2, the J call TRBJ2-1; 11 bases are a match to TRBD2. There are 14 residues in the CDR3. Unmatched junction bases numbered 2, after V lost 6 bases and J lost 4 bases. From germline, CDR1 is SNHLY and CDR2 FYNNEI. CDR3 in amino acids: CASRGLAVYNEQFF. DNA for the CDR3: TGTGCCAGCAGGGGACTAGCGGTTTACAATGAGCAGTTCTTC.

In its sample, this clonotype was seen a few times. The chain couples TRBV10-3 to TRBJ2-1; D is undetermined. The CDR3 runs 11 residues. Trimming left V 1 base short and J 9 bases short, with 4 bases between. Germline assignment: CDR1 ENHRY and CDR2 SYGVKD. The chain's CDR3 is CAISEWGEQFF. The CDR3 coding sequence is TGTGCCATCAGTGAGTGGGGTGAGCAGTTCTTC.

This clonotype was observed once. The conserved phenylalanine or tryptophan is not found at the CDR3 terminus, so this likely reflects a read error. The chain is built from TRBV7-9 and TRBJ1-1, with D uncertain. The CDR3 sequence is 11 residues long. V was trimmed by 4 bases and J by 6 bases, leaving 6 bases between them. Germline values: CDR1 SEHNR, CDR2 FQNEAQ (reference sequence). CDR3 nucleotide sequence: TGTGCCAGCAGCTATGTGGCTGAAGCTTTCTCT. It specifies CASSYVAEAFS.

This clonotype was recorded a few times. The V gene is TRBV18, the J gene TRBJ1-2; TRBD1 agrees at 7 bases. This CDR3 region has 16 residues. Trimming cost V 1 base and J 7 bases; bases outside gene matches: 12. Germline CDR1 KGHSH, CDR2 LQKENI. The CDR3 DNA reads as TGTGCCAGCTCACCACAGACGACAGGGACTATAGGTGGCTACACCTTC. The encoded protein is CASSPQTTGTIGGYTF. The variable domain in full, completed from reference TRBV18 and TRBJ1-2, reads NAGVMQNPRHLVRRRGQEARLRCSPMKGHSHVYWYRQLPEEGLKFMVYLQKENIIDESGMPKERFSAEFPKEGPSILRIQQVVRGDSAAYFCASSPQTTGTIGGYTFGSGTRLTVV.

The gene calls are TRBV6-6 and TRBJ1-5, with D unresolved. The ends were cut back, 2 bases at V and 2 bases at J, with 7 bases in the middle. This CDR3 has 14 amino acids. CDR1 and CDR2 (germline): MNHNY, SVGAGI (reference sequence). As DNA, the CDR3 is TGTGCCAGCAGTTACGGGCTCGGCAATCAGCCCCAGCATTTT. This codes for CASSYGLGNQPQHF.

The rearrangement uses TRBV5-1 and TRBJ2-1; 9 bases align to TRBD2. After removal of 0 bases from V and 2 bases from J, the junction contained 6 bases not matched to a gene. The CDR3 spans 17 residues. The V gene's germline CDR1 is SGHRS and CDR2 YFSETQ. Here the CDR3 reads CASSLVPSGATYNEQFF. The CDR3 DNA is TGCGCCAGCAGCTTGGTACCTAGCGGGGCGACCTACAATGAGCAGTTCTTC.

This clonotype was counted at least ten times. J is TRBJ2-4 and V is TRBV28; D unclear. Germline loops: CDR1 MDHEN, CDR2 SYDVKM. Trimming cost V 2 bases and J 9 bases, with 8 bases left between them. The CDR3 is 12 amino acids. The chain's CDR3 is CASSLQGRIQYF. CDR3 DNA: TGTGCCAGCAGTTTACAAGGACGCATTCAGTACTTC.

The chain links TRBV7-9 to TRBJ2-3, with 13 bases aligning to TRBD2. The CDR3 length is 16 residues. V lost 3 bases, J lost 1 base, and 1 base stayed unmatched. Germline V CDR1 and CDR2: SEHNR, FQNEAQ (reference sequence). CDR3 sequence (DNA): TGTGCCAGCAGCTTTGGGACTAGCGGGGGCACAGATACGCAGTATTTT. Its translation: CASSFGTSGGTDTQYF. The complete variable domain, with remaining parts taken from reference TRBV7-9 and TRBJ2-3, reads DTGVSQNPRHKITKRGQNVTFRCDPISEHNRLYWYRQTLGQGPEFLTYFQNEAQLEKSRLLSDRFSAERPKGSFSTLEIQRTEQGDSAMYLCASSFGTSGGTDTQYFGPGTRLTVL.

The CDR3 DNA reads TGTGCCAGCAGCGGATCGACAGGGAGGAACACTGAAGCTTTCTTT. This encodes CASSGSTGRNTEAFF. The chain joins TRBV5-5 to TRBJ1-1, with 7 bases that match TRBD1. The CDR3 spans 15 residues. J lost 1 base, V lost 4 bases, and 7 bases had no gene match. CDR1 and CDR2 from the germline V gene are SGHKS and YYEKEE (reference sequence).

This clonotype occurred many times. The chain is built from TRBV28 and TRBJ1-4, with D perhaps TRBD1 (5 bases). V was pared by 7 bases and J by 8 bases, with 20 bases between. Germline V gene lookup returns CDR1 MDHEN and CDR2 SYDVKM. The CDR3 has 15 amino acids. The CDR3 DNA reads as TGTGCCAGCACGGACCCGGGACTGCCTGCCGAAAAACTGTTTTTT. Its translation: CASTDPGLPAEKLFF.

A remark on this clonotype: One end of the junction fails to match germline, which may point to a read error. The chain recombines TRBV18 with TRBJ1-5, with a weak D call TRBD1 (5 bases). This CDR3 spans 16 amino acids. The germline V gene encodes CDR1 KGHSH and CDR2 LQKENI. CDR3 nucleotides: TGTGCCAGCCCACCATCCAGGGTACGAAGCAATCAGCCCCAGCATTTT. Its translation: CASPPSRVRSNQPQHF.

Note on this clonotype: The junction differs from germline at one of its ends, possibly a read error. V is TRBV20-1 and J is TRBJ1-1; TRBD1 might be the D (5 bases). The CDR3 consists of 15 residues. Germline CDR1 is DFQATT and CDR2 is SNEGSKA (reference sequence). This CDR3 reads CSVRDEGRGGTEAFF. CDR3 sequence (DNA): TGCAGTGTTAGAGATGAGGGAAGGGGAGGCACTGAAGCTTTCTTT.